Listed below are T cell receptor beta chains from one sample, sequenced in a study of cytomegalovirus exposure and HLA in healthy donors. Generated by immunoSEQ multiplex PCR, the TCRdb table keeps only in-frame clones and is missing some. The sample totals about 200,000 clones. The sequencing sample was made of PBMCs. The receptors were gathered from a girl aged 2 to 10 in good health and CMV-seropositive. Each CDR3 is given with its conserved first and last residue. D genes are given only for firm matches.

j_gene | d_gene | v_gene | CDR3nt | CDR3aa
TRBJ2-7 | TRBD2 | TRBV6-5 | TGTGCCAGCAGAGCGGGAGCGGGGGAGCAGTACTTC | CASRAGAGEQYF
TRBJ2-2 | TRBD1 | TRBV7-7 | TGTGCTAGCAGCCCCGGACAGGGAATAGGTTCCGGGGAGCTGTTTTTT | CASSPGQGIGSGELFF
TRBJ2-5 | TRBD2 | TRBV5-1 | TGCGCCAGCAGCGGGGGACTAGCGGGAAGAGTGCAAGAGACCCAGTACTTC | CASSGGLAGRVQETQYF
TRBJ2-7 | TRBD1 | TRBV25-1 | TGTGCCAGCAGTTTACGCGACAGGGGTTCGCAGTACTTC | CASSLRDRGSQYF
TRBJ1-2 | . | TRBV29-1 | TGCAGCGTCCTCGGCCAGGGCCGGGGGAACTATGGCTACACCTTC | CSVLGQGRGNYGYTF
TRBJ1-2 | . | TRBV28 | TGTGCCAGCAGACCGCACTACGTTTGGGGGGATGGCTACACCTTC | CASRPHYVWGDGYTF
TRBJ1-2 | . | TRBV2 | TGTGCCAGAAGGGGGGGGCCTAACTATGGCTACACCTTC | CARRGGPNYGYTF
TRBJ1-2 | . | TRBV10-1 | TGCGCCAGCACAGAGAGGAGACTAAATGGCTACACCTTC | CASTERRLNGYTF
TRBJ1-3 | . | TRBV28 | TGTGCCAGCAGTTTATTCGCAGGGCTTTACTTTGGAAACACCATATATTTT | CASSLFAGLYFGNTIYF
TRBJ2-2 | TRBD2 | TRBV28 | TGTGCCAGCAGTTTAAAGGGGACTAGCGGGACGAACACCGGGGAGCTGTTTTTT | CASSLKGTSGTNTGELFF
TRBJ2-7 | TRBD2 | TRBV6-5 | TGTGCCAGCAGCCAGGGACTAGCGGAACCCTACGAGCAGTACTTC | CASSQGLAEPYEQYF
TRBJ1-5 | . | TRBV6-1 | TGTGCCAGCAACCCGACAGGCCGAAATCAGCCCCAGCATTTT | CASNPTGRNQPQHF
TRBJ1-2 | . | TRBV29-1 | TGCAGCGTATCGACAGGTTCGGACTATGGCTACACCTTC | CSVSTGSDYGYTF
TRBJ2-1 | . | TRBV7-9 | TGTGCCAGCAGCTTATCTCCTGAGCAGTTCTTC | CASSLSPEQFF
TRBJ2-5 | TRBD2 | TRBV4-1 | TGCGCCAGCAGAGAGACTAGCGGGACCCTCGGGACCCAGTACTTC | CASRETSGTLGTQYF
TRBJ1-4 | . | TRBV27 | TGTGCCAGCACCCCCAACGGACACCGTGTAAAGGAAAAACTGTTTTTT | CASTPNGHRVKEKLFF
TRBJ2-5 | TRBD2 | TRBV27 | TGTGCCAGCGGGACTACGGGTGGGCAAGAGACCCAGTACTTC | CASGTTGGQETQYF
TRBJ1-5 | . | TRBV28 | TGTGCCAGCAGTTTATCGGCGGGCTCGGAAAATCAGCCCCAGCATTTT | CASSLSAGSENQPQHF
TRBJ1-1 | . | TRBV6-6 | TGTGCCAGCAGTTACCCCAGGGGCGGCACTGAAGCTTTCTTT | CASSYPRGGTEAFF
TRBJ2-1 | TRBD2 | TRBV19 | TGTGCCAGTAGTGGGCATACTAGCGGAGCGGTAAATGAGCAGTTCTTC | CASSGHTSGAVNEQFF
TRBJ2-4 | TRBD2 | TRBV29-1 | TGCAGCTCCACACCCTTCCCCCCGACTAGCGGGGTGACGGTGGACATTCAGTACTTC | CSSTPFPPTSGVTVDIQYF
TRBJ2-2 | TRBD2 | TRBV2 | TGTGCCAGCAGCGGACTAGCGGGTACGGGGACCGGGGAGCTGTTTTTT | CASSGLAGTGTGELFF
TRBJ2-5 | TRBD1 | TRBV2 | TGTGCCAGCAGCCCGGGGGGACAGGGGGGGCAAGAGACCCAGTACTTC | CASSPGGQGGQETQYF
TRBJ1-5 | . | TRBV18 | TGTGCCAGCTCGGCAGATAGCAATCAGCCCCAGCATTTT | CASSADSNQPQHF
TRBJ1-4 | . | TRBV28 | TGTGCCATAATGGGCCGGGGTATAGAAAAACTGTTTTTT | CAIMGRGIEKLFF
TRBJ2-5 | TRBD2 | TRBV27 | TGTGCCAGCAGTTTATCCCCGGGAGGGAAAGAGACCCAGTACTTC | CASSLSPGGKETQYF
TRBJ2-4 | TRBD2 | TRBV5-1 | TGCGCCAGCAGCGGCGGGACTACCTTTTGGGACATTCAGTACTTC | CASSGGTTFWDIQYF
TRBJ1-2 | TRBD1 | TRBV23-1 | TGCGCCAGCAGTAATCAGGGGACAGATACCTATGGCTACACCTTC | CASSNQGTDTYGYTF
TRBJ2-7 | TRBD1 | TRBV15 | TGTGCCACCAGCAGCTCCGGGACAGGGCCCTACGAGCAGTACTTC | CATSSSGTGPYEQYF
TRBJ1-3 | TRBD1 | TRBV28 | TGTGCCAGCAGTTCGGGACAGATCTCTGGAAACACCATATATTTT | CASSSGQISGNTIYF
TRBJ1-1 | . | TRBV28 | TGTGCCAGCTGGGGGGGGCCCACTGAAGCTTTCTTT | CASWGGPTEAFF
TRBJ1-5 | . | TRBV15 | TGTGCCACCAGCAGCATAGACAGGTGGCCCCAGCATTTT | CATSSIDRWPQHF
TRBJ2-1 | TRBD2 | TRBV9 | TGTGCCAGCAGCGCGGGGGGGCGGGAAGAGCAGTTCTTC | CASSAGGREEQFF
TRBJ1-2 | . | TRBV28 | TGTGCCTCTGGGCCCGGACAGCTTTATTATGGCTACACCTTC | CASGPGQLYYGYTF
TRBJ2-3 | . | TRBV6-4 | TGTGCCAGCAGTGACTCGTTCGTTCGAGGGAGGACAGATACGCAGTATTTT | CASSDSFVRGRTDTQYF
TRBJ2-3 | . | TRBV21-1 | TGTGCCAGCAGCAAGAGCGGAGCTAGCACAGATACGCAGTATTTT | CASSKSGASTDTQYF
TRBJ2-7 | TRBD2 | TRBV5-1 | TGCGCCAGCAGCCATATTTGGGGACTAGCGGGACCTAACGAGCAGTACTTC | CASSHIWGLAGPNEQYF
TRBJ2-7 | . | TRBV7-3 | TGTGCCAGCAGCTTAACGCACGGGGAAGGGCAGTACTTC | CASSLTHGEGQYF
TRBJ2-1 | . | TRBV11-3 | TGTGCCAGCAGCTTAGGGGCAGTTAATGAGCAGTTCTTC | CASSLGAVNEQFF
TRBJ2-3 | TRBD1 | TRBV14 | TGTGCCAGCAGCCAAACAGGGGCAGATACGCAGTATTTT | CASSQTGADTQYF